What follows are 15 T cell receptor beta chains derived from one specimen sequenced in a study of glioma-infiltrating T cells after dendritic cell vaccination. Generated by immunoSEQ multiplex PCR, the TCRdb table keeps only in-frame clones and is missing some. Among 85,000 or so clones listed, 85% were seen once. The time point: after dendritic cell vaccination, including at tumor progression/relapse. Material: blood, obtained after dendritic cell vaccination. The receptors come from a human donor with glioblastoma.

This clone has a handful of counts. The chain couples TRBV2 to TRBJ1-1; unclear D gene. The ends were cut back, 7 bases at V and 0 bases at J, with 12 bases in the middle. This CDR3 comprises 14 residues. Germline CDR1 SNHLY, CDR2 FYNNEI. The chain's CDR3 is CASKPATVNTEAFF. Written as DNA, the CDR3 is TGTGCCAGCAAACCCGCTACGGTGAACACTGAAGCTTTCTTT.

This CDR3 reads CASSSGTGSNSGNTIYF. The CDR3 DNA reads as TGCGCCAGCAGCTCTGGGACAGGGTCGAACTCTGGAAACACCATATATTTT. The V and J genes are TRBV5-1 and TRBJ1-3, with 9 nucleotides matching TRBD1. CDR3 length: 17 residues. The ends lost 3 bases at V and 0 bases at J; junction bases unmatched: 7. The germline V gene encodes CDR1 SGHRS and CDR2 YFSETQ.

CDR3 sequence: CASNSGAERDTQYF. The CDR3 DNA follows: TGTGCCAGCAATAGCGGGGCCGAACGAGATACGCAGTATTTT. The chain uses TRBV7-6 and TRBJ2-3; 8 nucleotides align to TRBD2. The V gene's germline CDR1 is SGHVS and CDR2 FNYEAQ. J gave up 5 bases and V 7 bases, and 8 bases lay outside the gene matches. The CDR3 loop spans 14 amino acids.

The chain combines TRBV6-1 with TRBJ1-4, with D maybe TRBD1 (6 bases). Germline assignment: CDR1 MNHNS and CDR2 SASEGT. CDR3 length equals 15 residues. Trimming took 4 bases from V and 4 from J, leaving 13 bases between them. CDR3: CASSAAGAGNEKLFF. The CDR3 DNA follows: TGTGCCAGCAGTGCCGCAGGGGCTGGTAATGAAAAACTGTTTTTT.

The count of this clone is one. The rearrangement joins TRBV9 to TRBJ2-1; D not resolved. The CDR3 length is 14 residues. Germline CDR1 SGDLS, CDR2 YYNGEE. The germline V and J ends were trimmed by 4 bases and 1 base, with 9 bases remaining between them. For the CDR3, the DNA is TGTGCCAGCAGCTCCCCCCCATCCTACAATGAGCAGTTCTTC. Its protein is CASSSPPSYNEQFF.

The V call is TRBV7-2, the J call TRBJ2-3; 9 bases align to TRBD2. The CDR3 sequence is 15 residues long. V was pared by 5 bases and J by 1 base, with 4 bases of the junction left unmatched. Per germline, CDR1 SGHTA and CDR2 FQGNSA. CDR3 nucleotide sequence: TGTGCCAGCAGCCCACGGACTAGCGGCACAGATACGCAGTATTTT. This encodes CASSPRTSGTDTQYF.

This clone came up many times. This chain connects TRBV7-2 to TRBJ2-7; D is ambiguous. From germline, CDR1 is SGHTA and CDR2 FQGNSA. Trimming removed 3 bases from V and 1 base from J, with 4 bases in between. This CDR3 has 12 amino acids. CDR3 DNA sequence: TGTGCCAGCAGCTTGTCGTCCTACGAGCAGTACTTC. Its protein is CASSLSSYEQYF.

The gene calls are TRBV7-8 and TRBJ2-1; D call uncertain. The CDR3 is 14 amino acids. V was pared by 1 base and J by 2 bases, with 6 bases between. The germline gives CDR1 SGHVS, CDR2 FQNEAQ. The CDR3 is CASSLGGPYNEQFF. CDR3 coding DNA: TGTGCCAGCAGCTTAGGCGGCCCCTACAATGAGCAGTTCTTC.

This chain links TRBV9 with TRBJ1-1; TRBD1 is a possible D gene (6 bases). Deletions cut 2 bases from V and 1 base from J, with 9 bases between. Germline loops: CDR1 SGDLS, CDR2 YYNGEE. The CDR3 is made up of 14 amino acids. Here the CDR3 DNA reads TGTGCCAGCAGCGTGACAGGTACGAACACTGAAGCTTTCTTT. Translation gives CASSVTGTNTEAFF.

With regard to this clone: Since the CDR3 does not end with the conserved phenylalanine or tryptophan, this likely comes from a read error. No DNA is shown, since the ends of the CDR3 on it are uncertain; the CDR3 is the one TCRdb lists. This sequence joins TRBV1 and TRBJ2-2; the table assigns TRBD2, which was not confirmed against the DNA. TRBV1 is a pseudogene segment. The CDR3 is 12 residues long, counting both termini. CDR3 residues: CTSSQETGELFS.

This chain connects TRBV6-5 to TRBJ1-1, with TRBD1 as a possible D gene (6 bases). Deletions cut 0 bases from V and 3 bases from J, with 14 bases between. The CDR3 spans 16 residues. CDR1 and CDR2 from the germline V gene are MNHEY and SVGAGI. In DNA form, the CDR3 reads TGTGCCAGCAGTTACTCCCCCAGGGGCACGGACACTGAAGCTTTCTTT. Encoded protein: CASSYSPRGTDTEAFF.

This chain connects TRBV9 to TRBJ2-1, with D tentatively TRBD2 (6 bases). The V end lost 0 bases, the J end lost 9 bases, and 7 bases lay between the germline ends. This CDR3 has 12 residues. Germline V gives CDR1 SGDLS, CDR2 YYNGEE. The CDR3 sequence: CASSVGGVEQFF. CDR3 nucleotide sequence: TGTGCCAGCAGCGTAGGGGGGGTTGAGCAGTTCTTC.

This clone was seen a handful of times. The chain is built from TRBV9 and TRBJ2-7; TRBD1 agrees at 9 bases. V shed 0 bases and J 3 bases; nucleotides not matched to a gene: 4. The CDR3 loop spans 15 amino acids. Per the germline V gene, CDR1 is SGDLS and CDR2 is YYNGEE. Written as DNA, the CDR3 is TGTGCCAGCAGCGTAGCAGGGACAGGGTTCTACGAGCAGTACTTC. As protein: CASSVAGTGFYEQYF. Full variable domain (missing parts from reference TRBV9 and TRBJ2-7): DSGVTQTPKHLITATGQRVTLRCSPRSGDLSVYWYQQSLDQGLQFLIQYYNGEERAKGNILERFSAQQFPDLHSELNLSSLELGDSALYFCASSVAGTGFYEQYFGPGTRLTVT.

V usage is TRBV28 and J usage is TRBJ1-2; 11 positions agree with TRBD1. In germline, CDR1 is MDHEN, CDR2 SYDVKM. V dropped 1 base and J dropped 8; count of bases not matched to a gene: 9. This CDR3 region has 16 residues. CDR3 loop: CASSLLVGQGARGYTF. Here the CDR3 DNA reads TGTGCCAGCAGTTTATTAGTAGGACAGGGGGCGCGGGGCTACACCTTC.

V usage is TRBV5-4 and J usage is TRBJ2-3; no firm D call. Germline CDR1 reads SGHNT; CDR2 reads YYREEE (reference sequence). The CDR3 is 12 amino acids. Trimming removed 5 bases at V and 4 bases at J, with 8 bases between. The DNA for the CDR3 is TGTGCCAGCAGTGTTAGAGCAGATACGCAGTATTTT. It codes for CASSVRADTQYF.